The 23 T cell receptor beta chains in this list originate from one sample, sequenced in a study of blood T cells in healthy people across ages. Using a J-beta primer mix together with a sample-barcoded 5' primer, a second PCR was run for roughly 6 to 11 cycles. TCRdb processed the 5' RACE reads anew with MiXCR; each CDR3 protein has one entry. The table includes roughly 680,000 distinct CDR3 sequences, around 20% detected once. The source material was blood. Source of these receptors: a man aged 65 to 79 in good health.

This clonotype was counted between two and nine times. V and J are TRBV29-1 and TRBJ1-4; D call uncertain. Trimming shortened V by 4 bases and J by 2 bases, and 8 bases separated the two germline ends. CDR1 SQVTM and CDR2 ANQGSEA come from the germline V gene. This CDR3 spans 13 amino acids. The CDR3 DNA reads as TGCAGCGTTGCCGCGGGTACTAATGAAAAACTGTTTTTT. It yields the protein CSVAAGTNEKLFF.

In this sample, this clonotype turned up many times. The chain links TRBV7-2 to TRBJ1-5; D is undetermined. The CDR3 contains 16 residues. In germline, CDR1 is SGHTA, CDR2 FQGNSA. Trimming removed 0 bases from V and 4 bases from J, with 13 bases in between. This CDR3 is CASSLAGSGRNQPQHF. The CDR3 region has the DNA TGTGCCAGCAGCTTAGCGGGTTCGGGCAGGAATCAGCCCCAGCATTTT.

This chain joins TRBV5-1 and TRBJ2-5; 13 bases fit TRBD2. V dropped 5 bases and J dropped 5; count of bases not matched to a gene: 6. Germline V gives CDR1 SGHRS, CDR2 YFSETQ. The CDR3 extends over 15 amino acids. The CDR3 is CASSRTSGSVETQYF. The CDR3 nucleotides read TGCGCCAGCAGTCGGACTAGCGGGAGCGTGGAGACCCAGTACTTC.

The chain recombines TRBV24-1 with TRBJ2-3; 7 nucleotides agree with TRBD1. Germline CDR1 KGHDR, CDR2 SFDVKD. Trimming removed 6 bases from V and 2 bases from J; junction bases left unmatched: 7. This CDR3 comprises 15 residues. CDR3 sequence: CATSPTGDFTDTQYF. CDR3 coding DNA: TGTGCCACCAGTCCAACAGGGGATTTCACAGATACGCAGTATTTT.

The chain carries TRBV7-2 and TRBJ2-7; D may match TRBD1 or TRBD2 (6 bases each). This CDR3 has 14 residues. Between the trimmed V and J ends, which lost 1 base and 4 bases, there was a span of 11 bases. Looked up from germline, CDR1 is SGHTA and CDR2 is FQGNSA. DNA of the CDR3: TGTGCCAGCAGCTTAGTATTAGGGGGGTACGAGCAGTACTTC. Translated, it gives CASSLVLGGYEQYF.

V gene TRBV27 combines with J gene TRBJ2-7, with no clear D. The ends were cut back, 5 bases at V and 6 bases at J, with 20 bases in the middle. Per germline, CDR1 MNHEY and CDR2 SMNVEV (reference sequence). The CDR3 contains 15 residues. The DNA of the CDR3 is TGTGCCAGCAGTGCCTCTAAGAATTCGAAAGCCGAGCAGTACTTC. It translates to CASSASKNSKAEQYF.

This clonotype was seen a handful of times. The chain couples TRBV5-1 to TRBJ1-1; 7 nucleotides line up with TRBD1. Per the germline V gene, CDR1 is SGHRS and CDR2 is YFSETQ. The CDR3 length is 15 residues. The trim removed 3 bases at V and 3 bases at J, leaving 8 bases unmatched. The CDR3 DNA reads TGCGCCAGCAGCTCTAAGGGACAGACTTACACTGAAGCTTTCTTT. Its protein is CASSSKGQTYTEAFF. The entire variable domain, with the rest obtained from reference TRBV5-1 and TRBJ1-1, is as follows: KAGVTQTPRYLIKTRGQQVTLSCSPISGHRSVSWYQQTPGQGLQFLFEYFSETQRNKGNFPGRFSGRQFSNSRSEMNVSTLELGDSALYLCASSSKGQTYTEAFFGQGTRLTVV.

The chain carries TRBV5-4 and TRBJ1-2; TRBD1 matches 7 bases. The germline CDR1 and CDR2 sequences are SGHNT and YYREEE (reference sequence). With 5 bases clipped from V and 5 bases from J, the junction kept 6 bases outside the gene matches. The CDR3 contains 13 residues. The CDR3 is CASRNGQEYGYTF. The CDR3 DNA reads TGTGCCAGCAGAAACGGACAGGAATATGGCTACACCTTC. Full variable domain (missing parts from reference TRBV5-4 and TRBJ1-2): ETGVTQSPTHLIKTRGQQVTLRCSSQSGHNTVSWYQQALGQGPQFIFQYYREEENGRGNFPPRFSGLQFPNYSSELNVNALELDDSALYLCASRNGQEYGYTFGSGTRLTVV.

In the case of this clonotype: The junction departs from germline at one end; a sequencing error may be responsible. The J gene is TRBJ1-1, the V gene TRBV20-1; weak D call: TRBD1 (6 bases). The CDR3 runs to 15 residues. From germline, CDR1 is DFQATT and CDR2 SNEGSKA (reference sequence). CDR3 amino acids: CGARDPTGWVTEAFF. CDR3 sequence (DNA): TGCGGTGCTAGAGACCCCACAGGGTGGGTTACTGAAGCTTTCTTT.

The rearrangement links TRBV3-1 to TRBJ2-3; TRBD2 matches at 8 bases. There are 16 residues in the CDR3. Germline CDR1 and CDR2: LGHDT and YNNKEL (reference sequence). The trim removed 4 bases at V and 2 bases at J, leaving 8 bases unmatched. The CDR3 DNA follows: TGTGCCAGCAGCCTACGGACTAGCAGACTCACAGATACGCAGTATTTT. Its protein is CASSLRTSRLTDTQYF.

In this sample, this clonotype turned up many times. J is TRBJ2-5 and V is TRBV11-2; TRBD2 agrees at 13 bases. Gene TRBJ2-7 matches the end of the DNA better, so the J call may be wrong. Germline V gene lookup returns CDR1 SGHAT and CDR2 FQNNGV. The CDR3 sequence is 15 residues long. The CDR3: CASSLGTSGNYEQYF. DNA for the CDR3: TGTGCCAGCAGCTTGGGGACTAGCGGGAATTACGAGCAGTACTTC.

This clonotype has a handful of counts. The V gene is TRBV11-2, the J gene TRBJ2-7; 14 bases are a match to TRBD2. The germline V gene has CDR1 SGHAT and CDR2 FQNNGV. This CDR3 is 18 amino acids long. With 1 base clipped from V and 4 bases from J, the junction kept 9 bases outside the gene matches. CDR3 nucleotides: TGTGCCAGCAGCTTAGTCCCTCCGGGACTAGCGGGAGCATACGAGCAGTACTTC. Amino acids: CASSLVPPGLAGAYEQYF.

The V gene is TRBV20-1, the J gene TRBJ2-4; 8 bases are a match to TRBD2. The CDR3 loop spans 15 amino acids. CDR1 and CDR2 from the germline V gene are DFQATT and SNEGSKA (reference sequence). V was pared by 5 bases and J by 6 bases, with 12 bases of the junction left unmatched. The CDR3 region has the DNA TGCAGTGCTTTTCCCGGGGGTAGCGGGATAAACATTCAGTACTTC. Protein product: CSAFPGGSGINIQYF.

This clonotype was seen only a few times. The V gene is TRBV24-1, the J gene TRBJ2-2; maybe TRBD1 (6 bases). This CDR3 is 13 amino acids long. From germline, CDR1 is KGHDR and CDR2 SFDVKD. The V and J ends lost 6 bases and 5 bases respectively, with 9 bases between them. The chain's CDR3 is CATSFRGTGELFF. CDR3 DNA: TGTGCCACCAGTTTCAGGGGAACCGGGGAGCTGTTTTTT.

The J gene is TRBJ2-5, the V gene TRBV29-1; 7 bases line up with TRBD2. V shed 2 bases, J shed 5 bases, and the junction held 8 bases outside the gene matches. The CDR3 runs 14 residues. The germline V gene has CDR1 SQVTM and CDR2 ANQGSEA. The CDR3 here is CSVEPRSGTETQYF. In DNA, the CDR3 is TGCAGCGTTGAACCCCGGAGCGGGACGGAGACCCAGTACTTC.

The V gene is TRBV3-1, the J gene TRBJ1-2, with D maybe TRBD1 (5 bases). CDR3 length: 14 residues. V shed 1 base and J shed 2 bases, with 8 bases lying between them. CDR1 is LGHDT and CDR2 is YNNKEL in the germline V gene (reference sequence). The CDR3 loop is CASSQVDSNYGYTF. The CDR3 nucleotides are TGTGCCAGCAGCCAAGTCGACAGCAACTATGGCTACACCTTC.

By share of the sample, this clonotype is medium-sized. The V call is TRBV7-2, the J call TRBJ1-3; D uncertain. The CDR3 is 16 amino acids. Germline V gene data show CDR1 as SGHTA and CDR2 as FQGNSA. V was cut by 1 base and J by 2 bases, with 12 bases left in between. The CDR3: CASSLVYGVAGNTIYF. In DNA, the CDR3 is TGTGCCAGCAGCTTAGTATACGGAGTGGCTGGAAACACCATATATTTT.

The gene calls are TRBV7-2 and TRBJ2-2, with 13 bases lining up with TRBD2. The CDR3 length is 16 residues. Per the germline V gene, CDR1 is SGHTA and CDR2 is FQGNSA. The J segment lost 7 bases and the V segment lost 5 bases, leaving 7 bases of the junction unmatched. CDR3 bases: TGTGCCAGCAGCATTGGACTAGCGGGAGTTGGCGGGGAGCTGTTTTTT. It encodes CASSIGLAGVGGELFF.

A few counts support this clonotype. The rearrangement joins TRBV12-3 or TRBV12-4 to TRBJ2-7, with 8 bases identical to TRBD2. V shed 4 bases, J shed 7 bases, and the junction held 12 bases outside the gene matches. This CDR3 region has 15 residues. DNA for the CDR3: TGTGCCAGCAGTTCCGGACTAGCTCCTACGGGAGAGCAGTACTTC. This encodes CASSSGLAPTGEQYF.

This chain connects TRBV10-3 to TRBJ2-2, with D unclear. Germline loops: CDR1 ENHRY, CDR2 SYGVKD. Trimming removed 3 bases from V and 5 bases from J, with 16 bases in between. The length of the CDR3 is 16 residues. CDR3 sequence (DNA): TGTGCCATCAGTGACCCCGGACGGACCTATACCGGGGAGCTGTTTTTT. Its translation is CAISDPGRTYTGELFF.

This chain uses TRBV11-2 with TRBJ2-5; D is uncertain. The CDR3 runs to 14 residues. Germline assignment: CDR1 SGHAT and CDR2 FQNNGV. V lost 1 base and J 1 base, leaving 7 bases between the germline ends. The CDR3 protein is CASSLAVTQETQYF. CDR3 DNA sequence: TGTGCCAGCAGCTTAGCGGTGACCCAAGAGACCCAGTACTTC.

This sequence joins TRBV12-3 or TRBV12-4 and TRBJ2-5; TRBD1 matches at 7 bases. CDR3 length: 14 residues. V was pared by 5 bases and J by 4 bases, with 7 bases of the junction left unmatched. The CDR3 DNA reads TGTGCCAGCAGTGAGAGGACAGGCCTAGAGACCCAGTACTTC. It codes for CASSERTGLETQYF.

This clonotype was observed many times. The chain is built from TRBV9 and TRBJ2-6; D is unclear. CDR3 length: 14 amino acids. CDR1 and CDR2 (germline): SGDLS, YYNGEE. The germline V and J ends were trimmed by 1 base and 0 bases, with 2 bases remaining between them. CDR3 in DNA: TGTGCCAGCAGCGTAAGCTCTGGGGCCAACGTCCTGACTTTC. Protein sequence: CASSVSSGANVLTF.